Presented here are 30 T cell receptor beta chains from one specimen sequenced in a study of CD8+ T cells in alopecia areata. Extracted RNA was reverse transcribed, and the resulting cDNA served as sequencing template. Profiled with immunoSEQ multiplex PCR; TCRdb holds only in-frame clones, not every one. The sample shows more than 90,000 clones, none of them appearing just once. The sequenced sample consisted of lesional skin. These receptors came from a C3H/HeJ mouse with alopecia areata. Mouse MHC haplotype: H2-k.

This clone was recorded many times. Mouse germline and gene names are used. Read data end 4 residues before the CDR3 end; the end is taken from the germline J gene. This sequence joins TRBV13-3 and TRBJ2-7; D may be TRBD2 (6 bases). Germline lookup yields CDR1 NNHDY and CDR2 SYVADS. CDR3 length: 14 amino acids. The part of the CDR3 DNA that was read is TGTGCCAGCAGTGATGCGGGACTTTCTTAT. Protein product: CASSDAGLSY. The full CDR3 protein is CASSDAGLSYEQYF.

This clone was detected a few times. Gene names follow the mouse nomenclature. The CDR3 goes on 4 residues after the read ends, and that part is filled in from the germline J gene. This chain uses TRBV13-3 with TRBJ2-5; 7 nucleotides agree with TRBD2. The CDR3 has 15 amino acids. J lost 0 bases, V lost 5 bases, and 6 bases had no gene match. Germline values: CDR1 NNHDY, CDR2 SYVADS. The CDR3: CASRLGSINQDTQYF. Partial CDR3 DNA: TGTGCCAGCAGACTGGGGTCGATTAACCAAGAC.

Regarding this clone: The genes are named according to mouse. Sequencing ends 4 residues short of the CDR3 end; the germline J gene provides the rest. The chain combines TRBV13-1 with TRBJ2-7; 11 bases align to TRBD2. V lost 2 bases, J lost 0 bases, and 7 bases stayed unmatched. In germline, CDR1 is NSHNY, CDR2 SYGAGN. This CDR3 comprises 17 residues. The CDR3 loop reads CASSESTGGASSYEQYF. The covered CDR3 bases are TGTGCCAGCAGTGAATCTACTGGGGGGGCTTCCTCCTAT.

Regarding this clone: The germline and genes are mouse ones. Coverage ceases 4 residues before the CDR3 finishes, and the germline J gene fills in the end. The V and J genes are TRBV13-3 and TRBJ2-3; 14 bases line up with TRBD2. Germline V gives CDR1 NNHDY, CDR2 SYVADS. The CDR3 covers 17 residues. Trimming at V came to 0 bases and at J to 3 bases, leaving 3 bases not matched to a gene. The CDR3 bases that were read are TGTGCCAGCAGTGATGCGGGACTGGGGGGGCGAGCAGAA. Translating gives CASSDAGLGGRAE. From start to end, the CDR3 is CASSDAGLGGRAETLYF.

As concerns this clone: Gene names are mouse gene names. CDR3 bases read: TGTGCCAGCAGTGATCGGCAGGGTTTGTATGCT. Translated, it gives CASSDRQGLYA. The full CDR3 protein reads CASSDRQGLYAEQFF. The chain links TRBV13-3 to TRBJ2-1; tentative D call: TRBD1 (5 bases). The CDR3 extends 4 residues past the end of the read, so its final part is completed from the germline J gene. The length of the CDR3 is 15 residues. Germline CDR1 is NNHDY and CDR2 is SYVADS. V was cut by 1 base and J by 4 bases, with 12 bases left in between.

This clone was seen more than once but under ten times. Gene labels here are mouse ones. The sequence runs out 4 residues before the end of the CDR3; the remainder is reconstructed from the germline J gene. This chain uses TRBV13-3 with TRBJ2-4, with D unclear. There are 14 residues in the CDR3. The germline V gene has CDR1 NNHDY and CDR2 SYVADS. Trimming left V 3 bases short and J 0 bases short, with 8 bases between. The CDR3 DNA, read in part, is TGTGCCAGCAGTGGTCACACCAGTCAAAAC. Translation gives CASSGHTSQN. The entire CDR3 reads CASSGHTSQNTLYF.

Remarks on this clone: Genes and germline come from the mouse. The sequence runs out 4 residues before the end of the CDR3; the remainder is reconstructed from the germline J gene. The chain couples TRBV13-3 to TRBJ2-3, with D possibly matching TRBD1 (6 bases). There are 16 residues in the CDR3. Per the germline V gene, CDR1 is NNHDY and CDR2 is SYVADS. Trimming left V 2 bases short and J 0 bases short, with 13 bases between. CDR3 DNA (partial): TGTGCCAGCAGTGAGCCCGGGACATATAGTGCAGAA. It codes for CASSEPGTYSAE. The CDR3 in its entirety is CASSEPGTYSAETLYF.

To note about this clone: Gene labels here are mouse ones. The sequenced fragment ends 4 residues before the CDR3 boundary, so the rest is inferred from the germline J gene. The rearrangement uses TRBV1 and TRBJ2-5, with a weak D call TRBD2 (7 bases). The CDR3 loop spans 16 amino acids. Per germline, CDR1 NSQYPW and CDR2 LRSPGD (reference sequence). The CDR3 DNA, read in part, is TGCACCTGCAGTGCAGTGAAAGGGGGGCGCGGGGAC. Amino acid sequence: CTCSAVKGGRGD. The entire CDR3 reads CTCSAVKGGRGDTQYF. The full variable domain, in which reference TRBV1 and TRBJ2-5 provide the parts outside the CDR3, is VTLLEQNPRWRLVPRGQAVNLRCILKNSQYPWMSWYQQDLQKQLQWLFTLRSPGDKEVKSLPGADYLATRVTDTELRLQVANMSQGRTLYCTCSAVKGGRGDTQYFGPGTRLLVL.

In its sample, this clone was seen a few times. With a far larger clone one base away, a read error is the likely cause. The genes and germline here are from mouse. The sequence runs out 4 residues before the end of the CDR3; the remainder is reconstructed from the germline J gene. The chain joins TRBV13-1 to TRBJ2-7, with 7 bases aligning to TRBD2. V lost 3 bases and J lost 0; bases outside the gene matches: 6. The germline V gene encodes CDR1 NSHNY and CDR2 SYGAGN. The CDR3 runs to 15 residues. The CDR3 spells CASSGAWGSSYEQYF. CDR3 bases read: TGTGCCAGCAGTGGTGCCTGGGGGAGCTCCTAT.

This clone showed up just a few times. Gene names follow the mouse nomenclature. The read halts 4 residues ahead of the CDR3 end, with the missing end drawn from the germline J gene. The chain recombines TRBV31 with TRBJ2-7, with 7 bases lining up with TRBD1. This CDR3 spans 12 amino acids. CDR1 is GKSSPN, CDR2 SITVG, per germline. The part of the CDR3 DNA that was read is TGTGCCTGGAGTCCGGGACAGTAT. Its protein is CAWSPGQY. The whole CDR3 region reads CAWSPGQYEQYF.

This clone was seen a few times. Genes here carry mouse names. The covered CDR3 bases are TGTGCCAGCAGGATCACAGGGACGGAT. This sequence encodes CASRITGTD. In full, the CDR3 reads CASRITGTDEQYF. J is TRBJ2-7 and V is TRBV13-3, with a possible D match to TRBD1 (6 bases). The missing CDR3 end, 4 residues past where the read stops, is filled in from the germline J gene. This CDR3 is built from 13 residues. The germline V gene encodes CDR1 NNHDY and CDR2 SYVADS.

A remark on this clone: Gene names refer to mouse genes. The missing CDR3 end, 4 residues past where the read stops, is filled in from the germline J gene. This sequence joins TRBV16 and TRBJ2-2; 8 positions match TRBD1. CDR3 length: 14 residues. In germline, CDR1 is SGHSA, CDR2 FRNQAP. Trimming at V came to 4 bases and at J to 3 bases, leaving 1 base not matched to a gene. Partial CDR3 DNA: TGTGCAAGCAGCTACAGGGGGGACACCGGG. Translation gives CASSYRGDTG. The whole CDR3 reads CASSYRGDTGQLYF.

This clone was counted at least ten times. The gene names here belong to mouse. The sequence runs out 4 residues before the end of the CDR3; the remainder is reconstructed from the germline J gene. The rearrangement joins TRBV13-3 to TRBJ2-3; D not resolved. V lost 2 bases to trimming and J lost 0 bases, with 13 bases between them. The CDR3 contains 16 residues. The V gene's germline CDR1 is NNHDY and CDR2 SYVADS. The covered CDR3 bases are TGTGCCAGCAGTGACTTCGACAAATATAGTGCAGAA. This translates into CASSDFDKYSAE. In full, the CDR3 is CASSDFDKYSAETLYF.

This clone turned up a few times. Gene names denote mouse genes. The read falls 4 residues short of the CDR3 end, and the missing part is taken from the germline J gene. The gene calls are TRBV29 and TRBJ2-5, with 9 bases fitting TRBD1. V lost 4 bases and J lost 3; bases outside the gene matches: 2. CDR3 length: 14 residues. From germline, CDR1 is MSHET and CDR2 SYDVDS. The CDR3 sequence is CASSWGQGQDTQYF. The CDR3 bases that were read are TGTGCTAGCAGTTGGGGACAGGGACAAGAC.

This clone was seen only a few times. The database protein in TCRdb disagrees with the DNA translation at residue 12; the sequence shown here was translated from the DNA. The germline and genes are mouse ones. Coverage ceases 3 residues before the CDR3 finishes, and the germline J gene fills in the end. This rearrangement joins TRBV13-2 to TRBJ1-3; 7 bases map to TRBD1. This CDR3 has 15 residues. CDR1 is NNHNN, CDR2 SYGAGS, per germline (reference sequence). J gave up 0 bases and V 2 bases, and 2 bases lay outside the gene matches. The chain's CDR3 is CASGEGQYSGNTLYF. The part of the CDR3 DNA that was read is TGTGCCAGCGGTGAGGGACAGTATTCTGGAAATACG.

A few counts support this clone. The translated DNA and TCRdb's protein are not identical at residue 14; the protein here was translated from the DNA. The gene symbols are mouse symbols. Read coverage stops 3 residues before the CDR3 terminus; the germline J gene supplies the remainder. The chain carries TRBV19 and TRBJ1-3, with TRBD1 matching over 10 bases. CDR3 length: 17 amino acids. CDR1 and CDR2 (germline): FNHDT, SITEND (reference sequence). Losses at the gene ends were 6 bases for V and 0 bases for J; bases not matched to a gene: 9. The CDR3 reads CASTPPDRGDSGNTLYF. CDR3 bases read: TGTGCCAGCACCCCCCCGGACAGGGGGGATTCTGGAAATACG.

Of note for this clone: Gene labels here are mouse ones. The read comes to an end 4 residues before the CDR3 does, leaving the germline J gene to fill in the end. The rearrangement joins TRBV19 to TRBJ2-7; the D is unclear. The CDR3 contains 12 residues. Germline V gene lookup returns CDR1 FNHDT and CDR2 SITEND (reference sequence). The covered CDR3 bases are TGTGCCAGCAGTATAAGTACAGAT. It encodes CASSISTD. The full CDR3 protein is CASSISTDEQYF. Based on the CDR3 plus reference TRBV19 and TRBJ2-7, the full variable domain is GGIITQTPKFLIGQEGQKLTLKCQQNFNHDTMYWYRQDSGKGLRLIYYSITENDLQKGDLSEGYDASREKKSSFSLTVTSAQKNEMAVFLCASSISTDEQYFGPGTRLTVL.

Details on this clone: Gene labels here are mouse ones. The read ends 4 residues before the CDR3 terminus; that terminus is restored from the germline J gene. The chain carries TRBV19 and TRBJ1-2; D might be TRBD1 (6 bases). The CDR3 has 14 amino acids. Germline lookup yields CDR1 FNHDT and CDR2 SITEND (reference sequence). CDR3 region: CASSPTGGARDYTF. CDR3 bases read: TGTGCCAGCAGCCCGACTGGGGGGGCGCGC.

This clone was counted between two and nine times. Gene names and germline refer to mouse. The read ends 4 residues shy of where the CDR3 ends; the end is completed using the germline J gene. V is TRBV13-3 and J is TRBJ1-1, with TRBD1 identical over 7 bases. Germline trimming cut 3 bases from V and 0 bases from J; bases unmatched to any gene: 8. The CDR3 extends over 16 amino acids. Germline CDR1 reads NNHDY; CDR2 reads SYVADS. The sequenced CDR3 bases are TGTGCCAGCAGTGGGTTCCCGGGACAGTCAAACACA. Protein product: CASSGFPGQSNT. The whole CDR3 region reads CASSGFPGQSNTEVFF.

To note about this clone: Genes and germline are mouse. From the germline J gene comes the end of the CDR3, since the read stops 4 residues before it. The chain couples TRBV19 to TRBJ1-4; 7 bases map to TRBD1. This CDR3 region has 16 residues. Germline values: CDR1 FNHDT, CDR2 SITEND (reference sequence). V was clipped by 1 base and J by 3 bases; unmatched bases: 6. CDR3 bases read: TGTGCCAGCAGTATAACCGTGACAGGGACCAACGAA. This encodes CASSITVTGTNE. The complete CDR3 sequence is CASSITVTGTNERLFF.

As regards this clone: Gene names follow the mouse nomenclature. The read ends 4 residues before the CDR3 terminus; that terminus is restored from the germline J gene. The identical CDR3 is also encoded by other nucleotide sequences in the sample. J is TRBJ2-4 and V is TRBV14; 10 nucleotides agree with TRBD1. V gave up 3 bases and J gave up 0 bases; unmatched junction bases: 1. This CDR3 region has 15 residues. Germline lookup yields CDR1 SGHDT and CDR2 FRDEAV. The chain's CDR3 is CASSWTGGSQNTLYF. The DNA read from the CDR3 is TGTGCCAGCAGTTGGACAGGGGGGAGTCAAAAC.

Concerning this clone: All gene names here are mouse names. The sequence runs out 4 residues before the end of the CDR3; the remainder is reconstructed from the germline J gene. The chain uses TRBV19 and TRBJ2-2, with D tentatively TRBD1 (5 bases). There are 15 residues in the CDR3. Germline V gene lookup returns CDR1 FNHDT and CDR2 SITEND (reference sequence). V lost 5 bases to trimming and J lost 0 bases, with 11 bases between them. CDR3 bases read: TGTGCCAGCAGCCCAGGGTTCGCAAACACCGGG. Its protein product is CASSPGFANTG. The CDR3, in full, reads CASSPGFANTGQLYF.

In its sample, this clone was seen a few times. Mouse gene names apply. The CDR3 end is not reached by the read, which stops 4 residues before it; the germline J gene fills it in. The genes are TRBV13-3 and TRBJ2-5, with TRBD2 matching over 8 bases. V was pared by 2 bases and J by 2 bases, with 4 bases of the junction left unmatched. The CDR3 has 15 residues. Germline CDR1 NNHDY, CDR2 SYVADS. The DNA read from the CDR3 is TGTGCCAGCAGTGACTGGGGGGACTCCCAAGAC. This translates into CASSDWGDSQD. In full, the CDR3 reads CASSDWGDSQDTQYF.

This clone was seen only a few times. Gene labels here are mouse ones. The read terminates 4 residues before the CDR3 end, so the remaining end is supplied by the germline J gene. The genes are TRBV13-1 and TRBJ1-4, with TRBD1 matching over 10 bases. Unmatched junction bases numbered 3, after V lost 4 bases and J lost 6 bases. This CDR3 region has 14 residues. The germline gives CDR1 NSHNY, CDR2 SYGAGN. The sequenced part of the CDR3 DNA is TGTGCCAGCAGTATGGGACAGGGGTACGAA. Translated: CASSMGQGYE. The CDR3 reads in full as CASSMGQGYERLFF.

This clone has more than one count but fewer than ten. Gene names are mouse gene names. The read gets to within 4 residues of the CDR3 end, and the germline J gene fills in the rest. The rearrangement links TRBV1 to TRBJ1-4; TRBD1 matches 8 bases. The CDR3 extends over 15 amino acids. Germline assignment: CDR1 NSQYPW and CDR2 LRSPGD (reference sequence). Trimming cost V 3 bases and J 6 bases; bases outside gene matches: 6. CDR3 DNA, as far as it was read: TGCACCTGCAGTGCCCAGGGGGCAAGAGACGAA. It specifies CTCSAQGARDE. The full CDR3 protein is CTCSAQGARDERLFF.

Regarding this clone: The listed genes are named as in mouse. The missing CDR3 end, 4 residues past where the read stops, is filled in from the germline J gene. The V gene is TRBV19, the J gene TRBJ2-1; the D gene is possibly TRBD2 (5 bases). The CDR3 loop spans 14 amino acids. Trimming cost V 0 bases and J 6 bases, with 10 bases left between them. The V gene's germline CDR1 is FNHDT and CDR2 SITEND (reference sequence). Incomplete CDR3 DNA: TGTGCCAGCAGTATAGCACTGGAGATTGCT. As protein: CASSIALEIA. The full CDR3 protein reads CASSIALEIAEQFF.

There are many counts of this clone. Genes here carry mouse names. The read falls 4 residues short of the CDR3 end, and the missing part is taken from the germline J gene. This chain links TRBV13-1 with TRBJ2-1, with 8 bases that match TRBD1. Per germline, CDR1 NSHNY and CDR2 SYGAGN. V lost 3 bases, J lost 0 bases, and 2 bases stayed unmatched. The CDR3 is made up of 15 amino acids. The sequenced part of the CDR3 DNA is TGTGCCAGCAGTGGGGGACAGGCTAACTATGCT. Protein product: CASSGGQANYA. The entire CDR3 is CASSGGQANYAEQFF.

This clone appeared a few times. Each gene name is a mouse one. CDR3 DNA, as far as it was read: TGTGCCACAGCCCCGACAAACCCAAACTCC. This codes for CATAPTNPNS. The entire CDR3 is CATAPTNPNSDYTF. J is TRBJ1-2 and V is TRBV13-3; D is undetermined. The read terminates 4 residues before the CDR3 end, so the remaining end is supplied by the germline J gene. The CDR3 length is 14 residues. V shed 9 bases and J shed 0 bases, with 15 bases lying between them. CDR1 and CDR2 (germline): NNHDY, SYVADS.

This clone has a handful of counts. Gene names denote mouse genes. The read terminates 4 residues ahead of where the CDR3 ends, so the germline J gene completes it. The rearrangement uses TRBV13-1 and TRBJ2-3; 9 positions agree with TRBD2. Germline CDR1 and CDR2: NSHNY and SYGAGN. The V segment lost 1 base and the J segment 0 bases; nucleotides outside the gene matches: 6. This CDR3 spans 17 amino acids. The CDR3 region is CASSDLGGFNSAETLYF. The covered CDR3 bases are TGTGCCAGCAGTGATCTGGGGGGGTTCAATAGTGCAGAA.

This clone has more than one count but fewer than ten. Mouse names are used for the genes. The CDR3 end lies 4 residues beyond the end of the read and is filled in from the germline J gene. This chain connects TRBV13-3 to TRBJ2-7; TRBD1 agrees at 8 bases. The CDR3 covers 12 residues. Germline-derived CDR1 and CDR2 are NNHDY and SYVADS. The sequenced part of the CDR3 DNA is TGTGCCAGCTCTGGACAGGGTTAT. It encodes CASSGQGY. The complete CDR3 sequence is CASSGQGYEQYF.